Listed here are 3 T cell receptor beta chains from one sample, sequenced in a study of blood T cell repertoires in COVID-19. The repertoire was sequenced with immunoSEQ multiplex PCR; TCRdb's copy has only in-frame clones and lacks some. The profile covers about 400,000 clones, with more than 75% appearing a single time and 10% taken by the ten largest. Material: PBMCs or T cells enriched from blood (not recorded which). These receptors were obtained from a woman between 45 and 65 years old who had recovered from COVID-19.

The chain combines TRBV5-1 with TRBJ2-1, with 9 bases that match TRBD1. CDR3 length: 16 amino acids. The V gene's germline CDR1 is SGHRS and CDR2 YFSETQ. Trimming removed 4 bases from V and 9 bases from J; junction bases left unmatched: 14. The CDR3 DNA reads as TGCGCCAGCAGCCCAGGACAGGGGAATCTGGTAACTGAGCAGTTCTTC. It translates to CASSPGQGNLVTEQFF. Based on the CDR3 plus reference TRBV5-1 and TRBJ2-1, the full variable domain is KAGVTQTPRYLIKTRGQQVTLSCSPISGHRSVSWYQQTPGQGLQFLFEYFSETQRNKGNFPGRFSGRQFSNSRSEMNVSTLELGDSALYLCASSPGQGNLVTEQFFGPGTRLTVL.

CDR3 sequence reads: CASSVGGDNEQFF. The DNA for the CDR3 is TGTGCCAGCAGCGTAGGCGGGGACAATGAGCAGTTCTTC. The chain recombines TRBV9 with TRBJ2-1; tentatively, D is TRBD2 (6 bases). The CDR3 is 13 amino acids. Trimming cost V 0 bases and J 5 bases, with 6 bases left between them. Looked up from germline, CDR1 is SGDLS and CDR2 is YYNGEE.

The chain couples TRBV30 to TRBJ2-6; D is unresolved. Trimming removed 7 bases from V and 1 base from J, with 5 bases in between. The germline CDR1 and CDR2 sequences are GTSNPN and SVGIG (reference sequence). The CDR3 length is 12 residues. The CDR3 region is CAFPSGANVLTF. The DNA for the CDR3 is TGTGCCTTCCCGTCTGGGGCCAACGTCCTGACTTTC.